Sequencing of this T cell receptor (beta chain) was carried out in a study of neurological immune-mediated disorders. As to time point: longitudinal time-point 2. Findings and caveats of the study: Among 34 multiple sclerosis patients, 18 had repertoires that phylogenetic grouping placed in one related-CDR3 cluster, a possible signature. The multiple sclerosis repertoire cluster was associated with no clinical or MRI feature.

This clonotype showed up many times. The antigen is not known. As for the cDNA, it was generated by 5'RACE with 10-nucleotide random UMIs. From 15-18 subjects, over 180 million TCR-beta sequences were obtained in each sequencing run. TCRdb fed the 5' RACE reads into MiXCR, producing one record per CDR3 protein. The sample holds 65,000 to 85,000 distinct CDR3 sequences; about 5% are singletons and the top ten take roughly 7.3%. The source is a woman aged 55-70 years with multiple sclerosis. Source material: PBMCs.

CDR3 protein: CASSAHVSVVGQPQHF. In DNA, the CDR3 is TGTGCCAGCAGCGCCCACGTATCAGTAGTAGGTCAGCCCCAGCATTTT. This rearrangement joins TRBV9 to TRBJ1-5; unclear D gene. V lost 3 bases to trimming and J lost 6 bases, with 19 bases between them. In germline, CDR1 is SGDLS, CDR2 YYNGEE. CDR3 length equals 16 residues.